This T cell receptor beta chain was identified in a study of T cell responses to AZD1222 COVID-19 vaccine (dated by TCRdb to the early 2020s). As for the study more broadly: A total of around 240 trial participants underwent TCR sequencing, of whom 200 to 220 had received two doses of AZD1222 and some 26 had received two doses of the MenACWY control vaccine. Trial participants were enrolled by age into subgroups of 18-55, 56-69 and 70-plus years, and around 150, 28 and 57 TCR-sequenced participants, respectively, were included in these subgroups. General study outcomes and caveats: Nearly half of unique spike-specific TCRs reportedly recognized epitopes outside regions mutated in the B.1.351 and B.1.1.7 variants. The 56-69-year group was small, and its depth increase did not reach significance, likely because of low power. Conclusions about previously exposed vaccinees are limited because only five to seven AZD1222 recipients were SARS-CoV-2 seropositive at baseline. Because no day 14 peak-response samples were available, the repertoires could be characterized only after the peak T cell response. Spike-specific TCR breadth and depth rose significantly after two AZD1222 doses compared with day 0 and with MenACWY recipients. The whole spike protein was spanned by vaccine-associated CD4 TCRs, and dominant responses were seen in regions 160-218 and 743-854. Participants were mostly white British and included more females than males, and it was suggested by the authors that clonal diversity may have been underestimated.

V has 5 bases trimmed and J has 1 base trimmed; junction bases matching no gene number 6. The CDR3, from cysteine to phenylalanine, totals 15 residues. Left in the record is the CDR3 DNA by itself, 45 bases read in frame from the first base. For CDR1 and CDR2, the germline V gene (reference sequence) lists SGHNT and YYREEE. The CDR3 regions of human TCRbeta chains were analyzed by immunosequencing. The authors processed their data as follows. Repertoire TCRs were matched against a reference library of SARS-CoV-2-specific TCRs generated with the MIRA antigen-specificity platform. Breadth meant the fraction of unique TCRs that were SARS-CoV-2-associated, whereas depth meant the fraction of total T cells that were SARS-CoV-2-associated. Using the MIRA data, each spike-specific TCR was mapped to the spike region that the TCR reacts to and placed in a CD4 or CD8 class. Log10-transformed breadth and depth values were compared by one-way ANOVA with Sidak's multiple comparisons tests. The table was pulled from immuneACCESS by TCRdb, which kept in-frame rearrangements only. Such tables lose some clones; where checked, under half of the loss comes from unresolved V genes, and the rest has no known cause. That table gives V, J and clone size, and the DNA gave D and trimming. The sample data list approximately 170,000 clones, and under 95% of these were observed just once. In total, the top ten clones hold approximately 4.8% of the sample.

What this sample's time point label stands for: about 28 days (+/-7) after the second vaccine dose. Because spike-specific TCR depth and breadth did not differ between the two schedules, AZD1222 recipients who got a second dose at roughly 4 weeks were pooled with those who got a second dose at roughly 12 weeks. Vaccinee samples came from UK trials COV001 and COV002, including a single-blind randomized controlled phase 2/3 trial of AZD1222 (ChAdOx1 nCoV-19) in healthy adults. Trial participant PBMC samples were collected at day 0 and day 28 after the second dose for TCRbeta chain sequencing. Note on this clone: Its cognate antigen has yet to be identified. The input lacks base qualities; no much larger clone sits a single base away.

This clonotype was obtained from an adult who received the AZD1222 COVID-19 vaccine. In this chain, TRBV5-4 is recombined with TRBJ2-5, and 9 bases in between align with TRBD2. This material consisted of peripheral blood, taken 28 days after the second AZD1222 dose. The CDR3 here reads CASRTGTSFQETQYF. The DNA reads TGTGCCAGCAGAACCGGGACTAGCTTCCAAGAGACCCAGTACTTC.